These 25 T cell receptor beta chains share one sample of origin, sequenced in a study of blood T cell repertoires in COVID-19. The method was immunoSEQ multiplex PCR; TCRdb's version includes in-frame clones alone and lacks a portion of them. The data show some 300,000 clones, with approximately 91% seen just once and approximately 8.8% held by the top ten. Sequenced material: PBMCs or T cells enriched from blood (not recorded which). All receptors come from a woman in her thirties or forties who had recovered from COVID-19.

The rearrangement links TRBV5-1 to TRBJ2-2; a weak D match, TRBD2 (6 bases). V was shortened by 1 base and J by 3 bases, with 13 bases between the two germline ends. From germline, CDR1 is SGHRS and CDR2 YFSETQ. CDR3 length: 16 amino acids. CDR3 in DNA: TGCGCCAGCAGCTTGTGGGGACTGAGGGACACCGGGGAGCTGTTTTTT. It codes for CASSLWGLRDTGELFF. Together with reference TRBV5-1 and TRBJ2-2, the CDR3 gives the full variable domain: KAGVTQTPRYLIKTRGQQVTLSCSPISGHRSVSWYQQTPGQGLQFLFEYFSETQRNKGNFPGRFSGRQFSNSRSEMNVSTLELGDSALYLCASSLWGLRDTGELFFGEGSRLTVL.

The V gene is TRBV7-2, the J gene TRBJ2-5; the D gene is possibly TRBD2 (6 bases). V lost 5 bases to trimming and J lost 3 bases, with 19 bases between them. CDR3 length equals 16 residues. Germline V gene data show CDR1 as SGHTA and CDR2 as FQGNSA. Written as DNA, the CDR3 is TGTGCCAGCAGCCAGGGAGGCCGGGGGAAAAAAGAGACCCAGTACTTC. Amino acids: CASSQGGRGKKETQYF.

This sequence joins TRBV19 and TRBJ2-7, with D possibly being TRBD1 (6 bases). In germline, CDR1 is LNHDA, CDR2 SQIVND (reference sequence). V shed 6 bases and J shed 4 bases, with 13 bases lying between them. This CDR3 region has 13 residues. This CDR3 reads CASSEQGGYEQYF. CDR3 bases: TGTGCCAGTAGCGAACAGGGTGGGTACGAGCAGTACTTC.

The rearrangement joins TRBV19 to TRBJ1-4; D gene uncertain. The CDR3 is 15 residues long. V gave up 3 bases and J gave up 4 bases, with 12 bases separating them. CDR1 is LNHDA, CDR2 SQIVND, per germline (reference sequence). CDR3 amino acids: CASSIIRVGNEKLFF. CDR3 DNA sequence: TGTGCCAGTAGTATTATCCGGGTCGGTAATGAAAAACTGTTTTTT. Full variable domain (rest looked up from reference TRBV19 and TRBJ1-4): DGGITQSPKYLFRKEGQNVTLSCEQNLNHDAMYWYRQDPGQGLRLIYYSQIVNDFQKGDIAEGYSVSREKKESFPLTVTSAQKNPTAFYLCASSIIRVGNEKLFFGSGTQLSVL.

J is TRBJ2-3 and V is TRBV9; TRBD1 is a possible D gene (5 bases). This CDR3 has 16 amino acids. Germline CDR1 reads SGDLS; CDR2 reads YYNGEE. Trimming left V 0 bases short and J 1 base short, with 12 bases between. CDR3 DNA sequence: TGTGCCAGCAGCGTAGAGGCCAGGGCAGGCACAGATACGCAGTATTTT. Translated, it gives CASSVEARAGTDTQYF.

V and J are TRBV4-3 and TRBJ2-3, with 10 bases lining up with TRBD2. The V gene's germline CDR1 is LGHNA and CDR2 YSLEER. The CDR3 runs 17 residues. Losses at the gene ends were 0 bases for V and 8 bases for J; bases not matched to a gene: 11. The CDR3 protein is CASSQESSASGRTTQYF. As DNA, the CDR3 is TGCGCCAGCAGCCAAGAATCCTCGGCTAGCGGGAGAACTACGCAGTATTTT.

The genes are TRBV5-6 and TRBJ2-7; TRBD2 matches at 11 bases. Trimming removed 4 bases from V and 3 bases from J; junction bases left unmatched: 15. The germline CDR1 and CDR2 sequences are SGHDT and YYEEEE. The CDR3 extends over 18 amino acids. In DNA form, the CDR3 reads TGTGCCAGCAGCCCGGGGGTTCTAGCGGGAGGCCGCCACTACGAGCAGTACTTC. Its protein is CASSPGVLAGGRHYEQYF.

The V call is TRBV9, the J call TRBJ2-1; 9 bases align to TRBD2. Germline loops: CDR1 SGDLS, CDR2 YYNGEE. The CDR3 length is 17 residues. Trimming removed 0 bases from V and 2 bases from J; junction bases left unmatched: 6. The CDR3 coding sequence is TGTGCCAGCAGCGTAGTAGCTAGCGGGGCAACCTACAATGAGCAGTTCTTC. Translating gives CASSVVASGATYNEQFF.

The count of this clone is one. This chain links TRBV15 with TRBJ2-1; 10 nucleotides match TRBD2. J gave up 9 bases and V 5 bases, and 10 bases lay outside the gene matches. This CDR3 is built from 15 residues. Germline-derived CDR1 and CDR2 are LNHNV and YYDKDF (reference sequence). CDR3 protein: CATSGQLAGSGEQFF. In nucleotides, the CDR3 is TGTGCCACCAGCGGTCAACTAGCGGGATCGGGTGAGCAGTTCTTC.

The chain recombines TRBV6-2 or TRBV6-3 with TRBJ2-2; 7 nucleotides line up with TRBD1. V was clipped by 2 bases and J by 4 bases; unmatched bases: 10. Germline CDR1 reads MNHEY; CDR2 reads SVGEGT. The CDR3 length is 17 residues. CDR3 nucleotides: TGTGCCAGCAGTTACACCCCGGGACAGTTTGCCACCGGGGAGCTGTTTTTT. Protein product: CASSYTPGQFATGELFF.

Notes on this clone: At one end the junction does not follow the germline gene, possibly because of a read error. The chain couples TRBV30 to TRBJ2-4; TRBD2 matches at 10 bases. Germline V gene data show CDR1 as GTSNPN and CDR2 as SVGIG (reference sequence). The CDR3 is made up of 12 amino acids. The CDR3: CSGAGGKNIQYF. CDR3 DNA: TGCTCCGGAGCGGGGGGGAAAAACATTCAGTACTTC. The full variable domain, with the rest looked up from reference TRBV30 and TRBJ2-4, is SQTIHQWPATLVQPVGSPLSLECTVEGTSNPNLYWYRQAAGRGLQLLFYSVGIGQISSEVPQNLSASRPQDRQFILSSKKLLLSDSGFYLCSGAGGKNIQYFGAGTRLSVL.

The chain uses TRBV18 and TRBJ2-1, with TRBD2 matching 13 bases. The CDR3 is 14 amino acids. The V and J ends lost 5 bases and 6 bases, in that order; junction bases with no gene match: 1. CDR1 is KGHSH and CDR2 is LQKENI in the germline V gene. The CDR3 region is CASSGTSGVNEQFF. CDR3 bases: TGTGCCAGCTCAGGGACTAGCGGGGTCAATGAGCAGTTCTTC.

The V gene is TRBV7-6, the J gene TRBJ2-1; 11 nucleotides match TRBD2. The germline CDR1 and CDR2 sequences are SGHVS and FNYEAQ. The junction had 2 bases not matched to a gene; V was cut back by 2 bases and J by 5 bases. The length of the CDR3 is 15 residues. The CDR3 region has the DNA TGTGCCAGCAGCTTACCGGGACTAGCGGACAATGAGCAGTTCTTC. Translated: CASSLPGLADNEQFF.

V and J are TRBV7-8 and TRBJ2-6, with TRBD1 identical over 11 bases. V trimming: 5 bases; J trimming: 3 bases; junction bases outside the gene matches: 12. The CDR3 sequence is 19 residues long. CDR1 SGHVS and CDR2 FQNEAQ come from the germline V gene. The CDR3 region is CASSPERTGGVGGANVLTF. CDR3 DNA: TGTGCCAGCAGCCCCGAAAGGACAGGGGGCGTCGGTGGGGCCAACGTCCTGACTTTC. Full variable domain (remainder filled in from reference TRBV7-8 and TRBJ2-6): GAGVSQSPRYKVAKRGQDVALRCDPISGHVSLFWYQQALGQGPEFLTYFQNEAQLDKSGLPSDRFFAERPEGSVSTLKIQRTQQEDSAVYLCASSPERTGGVGGANVLTFGAGSRLTVL.

This clone was seen only a few times. CDR3 sequence: CASSPSGDSNQPQHF. The CDR3 DNA sequence: TGTGCCAGCTCACCATCAGGGGATAGCAATCAGCCCCAGCATTTT. The chain is built from TRBV18 and TRBJ1-5, with a possible D match to TRBD1 (6 bases). Germline assignment: CDR1 KGHSH and CDR2 LQKENI. V shed 2 bases and J shed 0 bases, with 8 bases lying between them. This CDR3 contains 15 residues. Full variable domain (rest looked up from reference TRBV18 and TRBJ1-5): NAGVMQNPRHLVRRRGQEARLRCSPMKGHSHVYWYRQLPEEGLKFMVYLQKENIIDESGMPKERFSAEFPKEGPSILRIQQVVRGDSAAYFCASSPSGDSNQPQHFGDGTRLSIL.

This rearrangement joins TRBV2 to TRBJ2-7; TRBD2 agrees at 10 bases. The CDR3 is 17 residues long. Germline CDR1 SNHLY, CDR2 FYNNEI. V dropped 4 bases and J dropped 0; count of bases not matched to a gene: 9. The CDR3 loop is CASSVPSGGPYSYEQYF. CDR3 DNA: TGTGCCAGCAGTGTCCCTAGCGGGGGCCCCTACTCCTACGAGCAGTACTTC.

The rearrangement uses TRBV3-1 (or the pseudogene TRBV3-2) and TRBJ2-7; no clear D gene. CDR1 and CDR2 (germline): LGHDT, YNNKEL (reference sequence). This CDR3 is built from 12 residues. With 2 bases removed from V and 0 bases from J, the gap between germline ends came to 2 bases. The CDR3 DNA reads TGTGCCAGCAGCCAACTCTCCTACGAGCAGTACTTC. Translated, it gives CASSQLSYEQYF.

The V gene is TRBV5-1, the J gene TRBJ1-5, with a weak D call TRBD1 (5 bases). Germline CDR1 reads SGHRS; CDR2 reads YFSETQ. The CDR3 is 16 residues long. The germline V and J ends were trimmed by 4 bases and 7 bases, with 21 bases remaining between them. The DNA of the CDR3 is TGCGCCAGCAGCCCCGACCTCACAGGTGGGCGCCAGCCCCAGCATTTT. This gives the protein CASSPDLTGGRQPQHF.

This clone was detected once. V and J are TRBV7-9 and TRBJ1-4; D unclear. V was trimmed by 5 bases and J by 2 bases, leaving 12 bases between them. The CDR3 is made up of 15 amino acids. In germline, CDR1 is SEHNR, CDR2 FQNEAQ (reference sequence). For the CDR3, the DNA is TGTGCCAGCAGCCCCGCGGGAATGACTAATGAAAAACTGTTTTTT. Its protein product is CASSPAGMTNEKLFF.

A few counts support this clone. Here the CDR3 reads CASSVGAGFTDTQYF. The CDR3 bases are TGTGCCAGCAGCGTAGGGGCGGGATTCACAGATACGCAGTATTTT. V gene TRBV9 combines with J gene TRBJ2-3; TRBD2 might be the D (6 bases). With 0 bases removed from V and 2 bases from J, the gap between germline ends came to 10 bases. This CDR3 contains 15 residues. CDR1 and CDR2 from the germline V gene are SGDLS and YYNGEE. Using reference TRBV9 and TRBJ2-3 for the parts outside the CDR3, the full variable domain is DSGVTQTPKHLITATGQRVTLRCSPRSGDLSVYWYQQSLDQGLQFLIQYYNGEERAKGNILERFSAQQFPDLHSELNLSSLELGDSALYFCASSVGAGFTDTQYFGPGTRLTVL.

The chain has TRBV7-2 and TRBJ2-1; TRBD2 matches at 13 bases. The CDR3 extends over 15 amino acids. V trimming: 4 bases; J trimming: 14 bases; junction bases outside the gene matches: 11. Germline V CDR1 and CDR2: SGHTA, FQGNSA. Here the CDR3 DNA reads TGTGCCAGCAGCTCTACTAGCGGGAGGGCCGGTAAAAAGTTCTTC. Protein product: CASSSTSGRAGKKFF.

Worth noting for this clone: One junction end disagrees with the germline gene, perhaps due to a read error. V is TRBV7-7 and J is TRBJ2-2, with TRBD2 as a possible D gene (7 bases). CDR3 length equals 15 residues. CDR1 is SSHAT, CDR2 FNYEAQ, per germline (reference sequence). CDR3 loop: CASSLGGGDTGELFF. The CDR3 nucleotides are TGTGCTAGCAGCTTAGGAGGGGGGGACACCGGGGAGCTGTTTTTT.

This clone occurred once. The chain recombines TRBV24-1 with TRBJ1-2; D uncertain. The CDR3 covers 14 residues. Trimming removed 2 bases from V and 2 bases from J, with 8 bases in between. The V gene's germline CDR1 is KGHDR and CDR2 SFDVKD. The CDR3 sequence is CATSDWLQNYGYTF. In nucleotides, the CDR3 is TGTGCCACCAGTGATTGGTTACAGAACTATGGCTACACCTTC.

The chain joins TRBV28 to TRBJ2-3; 8 bases match TRBD1. The CDR3 runs 16 residues. After removal of 5 bases from V and 0 bases from J, the junction contained 7 bases not matched to a gene. CDR1 is MDHEN, CDR2 SYDVKM, per germline. The CDR3 region is CASSQTGTGSTDTQYF. In DNA, the CDR3 is TGTGCCAGCAGTCAAACCGGGACAGGAAGCACAGATACGCAGTATTTT.

The V call is TRBV4-3, the J call TRBJ2-3; 7 bases map to TRBD2. Per germline, CDR1 LGHNA and CDR2 YSLEER. The CDR3 has 17 amino acids. The J segment lost 5 bases and the V segment lost 0 bases, leaving 11 bases of the junction unmatched. In DNA, the CDR3 is TGCGCCAGCAGCCAAGATGGAACGGGGGGAAGCTTAGATACGCAGTATTTT. It yields the protein CASSQDGTGGSLDTQYF.